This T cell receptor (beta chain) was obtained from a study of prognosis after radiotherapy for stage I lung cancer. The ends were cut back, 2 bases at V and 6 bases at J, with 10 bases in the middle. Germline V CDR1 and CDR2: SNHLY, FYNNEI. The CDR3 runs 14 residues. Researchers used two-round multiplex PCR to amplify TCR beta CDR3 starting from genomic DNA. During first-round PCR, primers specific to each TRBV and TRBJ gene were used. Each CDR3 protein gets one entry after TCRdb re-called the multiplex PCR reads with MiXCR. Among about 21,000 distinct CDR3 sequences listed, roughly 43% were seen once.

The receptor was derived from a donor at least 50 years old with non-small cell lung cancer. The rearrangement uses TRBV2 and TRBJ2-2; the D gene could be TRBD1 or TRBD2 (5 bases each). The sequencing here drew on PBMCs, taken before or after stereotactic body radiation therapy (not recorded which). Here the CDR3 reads CASSEPSGPGELFF. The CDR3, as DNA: TGTGCCAGCAGTGAACCCTCGGGGCCCGGGGAGCTGTTTTTT.